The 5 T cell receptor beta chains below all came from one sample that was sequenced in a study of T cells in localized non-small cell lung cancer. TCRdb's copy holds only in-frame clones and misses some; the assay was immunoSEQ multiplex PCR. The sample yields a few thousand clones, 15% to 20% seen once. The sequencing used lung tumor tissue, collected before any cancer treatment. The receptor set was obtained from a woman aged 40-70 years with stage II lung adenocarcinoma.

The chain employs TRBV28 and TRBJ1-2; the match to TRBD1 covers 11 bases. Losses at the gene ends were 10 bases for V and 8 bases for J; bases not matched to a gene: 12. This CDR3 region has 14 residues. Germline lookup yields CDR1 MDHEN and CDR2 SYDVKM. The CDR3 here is CATQRGDRGIGYTF. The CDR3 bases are TGTGCCACCCAAAGAGGGGACAGGGGGATCGGCTACACCTTC.

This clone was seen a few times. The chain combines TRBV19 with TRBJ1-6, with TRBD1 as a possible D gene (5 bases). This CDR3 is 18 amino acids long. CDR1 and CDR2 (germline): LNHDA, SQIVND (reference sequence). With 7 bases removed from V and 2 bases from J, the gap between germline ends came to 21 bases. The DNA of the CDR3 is TGTGCCAGTACCACCGTCCCCGCCAGGGAACCCTATAATTCACCCCTCCACTTT. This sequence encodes CASTTVPAREPYNSPLHF.

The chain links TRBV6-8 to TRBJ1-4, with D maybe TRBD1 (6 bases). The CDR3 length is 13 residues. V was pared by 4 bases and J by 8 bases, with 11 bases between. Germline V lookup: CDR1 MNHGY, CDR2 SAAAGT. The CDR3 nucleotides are TGTGCCAGCAGTTCGGACAGTCTAGAAAAACTGTTTTTT. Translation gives CASSSDSLEKLFF.

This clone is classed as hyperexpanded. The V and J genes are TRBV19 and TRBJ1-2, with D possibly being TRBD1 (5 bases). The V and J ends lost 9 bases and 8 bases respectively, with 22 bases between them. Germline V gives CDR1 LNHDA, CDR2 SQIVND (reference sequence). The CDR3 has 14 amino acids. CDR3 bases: TGTGCCAGCGAGTTCATACCGGGACGAGAAGGCTACACCTTC. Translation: CASEFIPGREGYTF.

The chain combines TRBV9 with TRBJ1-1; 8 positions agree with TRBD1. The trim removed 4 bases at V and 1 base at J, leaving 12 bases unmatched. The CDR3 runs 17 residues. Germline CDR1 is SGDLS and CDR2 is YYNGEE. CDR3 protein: CASSRTGWGSGNTEAFF. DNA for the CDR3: TGTGCCAGCAGCAGGACAGGGTGGGGGAGTGGGAACACTGAAGCTTTCTTT.